One sample yielded the 19 T cell receptor beta chains listed below, sequenced in a study of post-analysis software for immune sequencing data (dated by TCRdb to the mid-2010s). The library was obtained by PCR. This sample was sequenced with an Illumina HiSeq 2500. To reduce PCR and sequencing biases, unique molecular identifiers were incorporated into the TCR beta cDNA libraries. TCRdb itself trimmed the public reads at Q25 with fastp, ran MiXCR and retained productive beta chains. Rows matching on CDR3 protein sequence are summarized as one entry with the most common DNA and genes. For this sample the table gives roughly 800,000 distinct CDR3 sequences, of which 53% were detected only once. Approximately 4.4% of the sample rests with the top ten. What the work shows at the level of the full study, not this receptor alone: Four to six TRBV segments, including TRBV5-6, TRBV5-1 and TRBV20-1, were significantly more frequent in patients than controls.

These receptors' antigens are unknown. Sequencing was done on a sample of blood. Receptors were obtained from a girl between 5 and 17 years old with multiple sclerosis.

Comment on this clonotype: Relative to the germline gene, one junction end is altered; a read error may explain this. The chain carries TRBV6-2 or TRBV6-3 and TRBJ2-3; maybe TRBD2 (6 bases). There are 14 residues in the CDR3. Germline CDR1 and CDR2: MNHEY and SVGEGT. The CDR3: CASSDSDYTDTQYF. The DNA for the CDR3 is TGTGCCAGCAGTGACTCGGACTACACAGATACGCAGTATTTT.

The J gene is TRBJ2-4, the V gene TRBV20-1; TRBD2 agrees at 8 bases. The J call may be wrong; the DNA end is better matched by TRBJ2-7. The CDR3 spans 16 residues. Per the germline V gene, CDR1 is DFQATT and CDR2 is SNEGSKA (reference sequence). As DNA, the CDR3 is TGCAGTGCTAGAGATCGGAGGCGGGGGGAACCCCGCGAGCAGTACTTC. It yields the protein CSARDRRRGEPREQYF.

The table lists this clonotype with a few counts. CDR3 in amino acids: CSAREYGPKTEQYF. The CDR3 DNA sequence: TGCAGTGCTAGAGAATATGGACCTAAAACGGAGCAGTACTTC. The chain has TRBV20-1 and TRBJ2-7; D unclear. In germline, CDR1 is DFQATT, CDR2 SNEGSKA (reference sequence). This CDR3 has 14 residues. V shed 0 bases and J shed 7 bases, with 16 bases lying between them.

This clonotype was found a few times. The chain couples TRBV5-1 to TRBJ1-2, with TRBD1 as a possible D gene (5 bases). Trimming took off 0 bases at V and 3 bases at J, with 9 bases between the two ends. This CDR3 is 14 amino acids long. Germline CDR1 is SGHRS and CDR2 is YFSETQ. The CDR3 DNA sequence: TGCGCCAGCAGCTTGGTGGGGGTTGACTATGGCTACACCTTC. Its protein is CASSLVGVDYGYTF.

The V gene is TRBV4-1, the J gene TRBJ2-1, with D perhaps TRBD1 (6 bases). Germline V gene lookup returns CDR1 MGHRA and CDR2 YSYEKL. V was pared by 4 bases and J by 0 bases, with 13 bases between. The CDR3 totals 16 residues. This CDR3 is CASSRDRGSSYNEQFF. CDR3 nucleotides: TGCGCCAGCAGCCGGGATAGGGGGAGCTCCTACAATGAGCAGTTCTTC.

This clonotype was recorded a few times. The gene calls are TRBV12-3 or TRBV12-4 and TRBJ1-6; 10 nucleotides match TRBD1. Trimming took 3 bases from V and 5 from J; bases not matched to a gene: 1. The CDR3 is made up of 15 amino acids. The CDR3 nucleotides are TGTGCCAGCAGTTTGGGACAGGGGCATAATTCACCCCTCCACTTT. Its protein product is CASSLGQGHNSPLHF.

The sample holds a few counts of this clonotype. The chain is built from TRBV5-1 and TRBJ2-1, with 11 bases fitting TRBD2. The V segment lost 2 bases and the J segment 14 bases; nucleotides outside the gene matches: 6. The CDR3 totals 13 residues. CDR1 is SGHRS, CDR2 YFSETQ, per germline. CDR3 sequence: CASSFDQGLAEFF. The CDR3 DNA is TGCGCCAGCAGCTTTGATCAGGGACTAGCGGAGTTCTTC.

The V call is TRBV2, the J call TRBJ2-5; D perhaps matches TRBD1 (6 bases). The V and J ends lost 6 bases and 1 base respectively, with 15 bases between them. Germline V gives CDR1 SNHLY, CDR2 FYNNEI. The CDR3 spans 15 residues. CDR3 sequence: CASRRTESRQETQYF. In DNA form, the CDR3 reads TGTGCCAGCAGGAGGACAGAATCTCGCCAAGAGACCCAGTACTTC.

This clonotype was seen more than once but under ten times. J is TRBJ2-7 and V is TRBV10-3; D is uncertain. Trimming stripped 6 bases from V and 0 bases from J, with 9 bases between. The V gene's germline CDR1 is ENHRY and CDR2 SYGVKD. This CDR3 contains 13 residues. The CDR3 DNA sequence: TGTGCCATCAGCCAAGTTAGCTCCTACGAGCAGTACTTC. Its translation is CAISQVSSYEQYF.

V is TRBV28 and J is TRBJ2-7; 9 bases align to TRBD1. Germline V lookup: CDR1 MDHEN, CDR2 SYDVKM. V trimming: 0 bases; J trimming: 2 bases; junction bases outside the gene matches: 5. The CDR3 is 16 residues long. The CDR3 DNA follows: TGTGCCAGCAGTTTATGGGGAGGGACAGGGCCCTACGAGCAGTACTTC. It translates to CASSLWGGTGPYEQYF.

This clonotype was seen only a few times. This rearrangement joins TRBV29-1 to TRBJ2-5; D is perhaps TRBD1 (5 bases). The V end lost 2 bases, the J end lost 5 bases, and 18 bases lay between the germline ends. The germline gives CDR1 SQVTM, CDR2 ANQGSEA. CDR3 length equals 15 residues. CDR3 residues: CSVEPLDMTLETQYF. For the CDR3, the DNA is TGCAGCGTTGAACCATTGGACATGACCTTGGAGACCCAGTACTTC.

This chain links TRBV4-1 with TRBJ1-2; D call uncertain. Trimming removed 0 bases from V and 0 bases from J, with 8 bases in between. This CDR3 spans 15 amino acids. Per the germline V gene, CDR1 is MGHRA and CDR2 is YSYEKL. CDR3 bases: TGCGCCAGCAGCCAAGAGGGCACAGCTAACTATGGCTACACCTTC. Translating it yields CASSQEGTANYGYTF.

V and J are TRBV20-1 and TRBJ2-1; 9 bases align to TRBD2. From germline, CDR1 is DFQATT and CDR2 SNEGSKA (reference sequence). The CDR3 runs to 14 residues. The J segment lost 7 bases and the V segment lost 3 bases, leaving 7 bases of the junction unmatched. The DNA of the CDR3 is TGCAGTGCTAGGCTGGCGGGGGGGATTAATGAGCAGTTCTTC. Amino acids: CSARLAGGINEQFF.

This sequence joins TRBV5-1 and TRBJ2-1; D might be TRBD1 or TRBD2, each matching 6 bases. Looked up from germline, CDR1 is SGHRS and CDR2 is YFSETQ. The CDR3 runs to 15 residues. Trimming removed 4 bases from V and 6 bases from J, with 17 bases in between. CDR3 protein: CASSRMGGAGNEQFF. The CDR3 nucleotides read TGCGCCAGCAGCCGGATGGGGGGCGCGGGCAATGAGCAGTTCTTC.

The J gene is TRBJ1-6, the V gene TRBV6-1, with D possibly TRBD1 on 5 matching bases. This CDR3 comprises 13 residues. Germline V gene sequence: CDR1 MNHNS, CDR2 SASEGT. Trimming took 5 bases from V and 14 from J, leaving 16 bases between them. The CDR3 spells CASSPQTEATLHF. In nucleotides, the CDR3 is TGTGCCAGCAGTCCTCAGACAGAGGCCACCCTCCACTTT.

This clonotype was found a few times. The chain recombines TRBV4-1 with TRBJ2-1; the match to TRBD1 covers 12 bases. Germline V gives CDR1 MGHRA, CDR2 YSYEKL. The junction had 3 bases not matched to a gene; V was cut back by 4 bases and J by 8 bases. The CDR3 is 14 amino acids. The chain's CDR3 is CASSPGQGAYEQFF. The CDR3 DNA is TGCGCCAGCAGCCCGGGACAGGGGGCCTATGAGCAGTTCTTC.

The chain employs TRBV6-6 and TRBJ2-5; D may be TRBD1 or TRBD2 (7 bases each). This CDR3 is built from 14 residues. Germline CDR1 reads MNHNY; CDR2 reads SVGAGI (reference sequence). Deletions cut 6 bases from V and 9 bases from J, with 20 bases between. Here the CDR3 reads CASSDGQAAGAQYF. CDR3 DNA: TGTGCCAGCAGCGACGGACAGGCCGCGGGGGCCCAGTACTTC.

The chain recombines TRBV11-1 with TRBJ2-4; D might be TRBD1 (5 bases). The tail of the sequence fits TRBJ2-7 better, so the J call may be wrong. Germline V gives CDR1 SGHAT, CDR2 FQDESV (reference sequence). This CDR3 is built from 15 residues. CDR3 sequence: CASSVLSSQVYEQYF. CDR3 bases: TGTGCCAGCAGCGTGTTGTCATCACAGGTTTACGAGCAGTACTTC.

The chain uses TRBV20-1 and TRBJ2-5; 9 bases align to TRBD2. The CDR3 length is 13 residues. Germline V gives CDR1 DFQATT, CDR2 SNEGSKA (reference sequence). The CDR3 sequence: CSAGLAGQETQYF. The CDR3, as DNA: TGCAGCGCGGGACTAGCAGGCCAAGAGACCCAGTACTTC.